This T cell receptor beta chain stems from a study of B cell selection in AIRE deficiency. Libraries were prepared by immunoSEQ multiplex PCR; TCRdb keeps only in-frame clonotypes and omits some of them. This sample carries some 25,000 clones, 92% of them seen once, and the ten largest clones take about 1.1%. By share, this clone ranks as medium-sized (0.01 to 0.1%). The regulatory T cell sort gate was CD4+CD25hiCD127low/negative. The receptor's source is a human donor in good health. Sample: CD4+CD25+ Tregs sorted from PBMCs.

CDR3 coding DNA: TGTGCCAGCTCACCACCCCTCAAGGGGGGCAGCAACAATGAGCAGTTCTTC. Protein sequence: CASSPPLKGGSNNEQFF. This chain connects TRBV18 to TRBJ2-1, with D possibly called TRBD1 or TRBD2 (6 bases each). V was clipped by 0 bases and J by 5 bases, with 17 bases between them. CDR3 size: 17 residues. CDR1 and CDR2 from the germline V gene are KGHSH and LQKENI.